The 17 T cell receptor beta chains given below trace back to one sample, sequenced in a study of blood T cell repertoires in COVID-19. The protocol was immunoSEQ multiplex PCR, while the TCRdb copy is restricted to in-frame clones and leaves out a portion. This table holds over 200,000 clones, over 70% found once. The material sequenced was peripheral blood. The receptors were gathered from a man aged 40-55 years with active or convalescent COVID-19.

This clone appeared a few times. The V call is TRBV19, the J call TRBJ1-4; D gene uncertain. CDR1 LNHDA and CDR2 SQIVND come from the germline V gene (reference sequence). This CDR3 comprises 15 residues. The ends were cut back, 5 bases at V and 6 bases at J, with 16 bases in the middle. For the CDR3, the DNA is TGTGCCAGTAGTGCCTTACACGGGGTGGATGAAAAACTGTTTTTT. The encoded protein is CASSALHGVDEKLFF. The whole variable domain, remainder taken from reference TRBV19 and TRBJ1-4, is DGGITQSPKYLFRKEGQNVTLSCEQNLNHDAMYWYRQDPGQGLRLIYYSQIVNDFQKGDIAEGYSVSREKKESFPLTVTSAQKNPTAFYLCASSALHGVDEKLFFGSGTQLSVL.

DNA for the CDR3: TGTGCCAGTAGTCCTCCTAGCGGGGGGCTACAAGAGACCCAGTACTTC. The encoded protein is CASSPPSGGLQETQYF. This chain connects TRBV19 to TRBJ2-5; TRBD2 matches at 11 bases. This CDR3 comprises 16 residues. CDR1 and CDR2 (germline): LNHDA, SQIVND (reference sequence). Germline trimming cut 5 bases from V and 2 bases from J; bases unmatched to any gene: 7.

The chain is built from TRBV5-1 and TRBJ1-6, with 11 bases aligning to TRBD1. There are 16 residues in the CDR3. In germline, CDR1 is SGHRS, CDR2 YFSETQ. Trimming removed 3 bases from V and 9 bases from J; junction bases left unmatched: 8. The DNA of the CDR3 is TGCGCCAGCAGCTCCTGGGGGACAGGGGGGAGTTCACCCCTCCACTTT. This gives the protein CASSSWGTGGSSPLHF.

V usage is TRBV7-2 and J usage is TRBJ1-6, with 7 bases that match TRBD1. The CDR3 covers 19 residues. Germline CDR1 reads SGHTA; CDR2 reads FQGNSA. V lost 8 bases, J lost 0 bases, and 16 bases stayed unmatched. CDR3: CASGSGTGVTSSYNSPLHF. The CDR3 nucleotides read TGTGCCAGCGGCTCGGGTACAGGGGTTACTAGCTCCTATAATTCACCCCTCCACTTT.

The gene calls are TRBV3-1 (or the pseudogene TRBV3-2) and TRBJ2-7, with 7 bases that match TRBD1. Germline loops: CDR1 LGHDT, CDR2 YNNKEL (reference sequence). Trimming took 4 bases from V and 6 from J; bases not matched to a gene: 12. CDR3 length: 15 residues. This chain's CDR3 is CASSRLDRRAGEQYF. DNA of the CDR3: TGTGCCAGCAGCCGACTGGACAGGCGTGCGGGCGAGCAGTACTTC.

This chain joins TRBV5-6 and TRBJ1-1; the D is unclear. CDR3 length: 12 residues. The V gene lost 0 bases and the J gene lost 7 bases, with 7 bases spanning the gap. Germline V CDR1 and CDR2: SGHDT, YYEEEE. The CDR3, as DNA: TGTGCCAGCAGCTTGGGCCGGTTTGAAGCTTTCTTT. It translates to CASSLGRFEAFF.

With regard to this clone: A read error may produce the germline difference seen at one junction end. V gene TRBV7-9 combines with J gene TRBJ2-3, with TRBD2 matching 8 bases. Germline lookup yields CDR1 SEHNR and CDR2 FQNEAQ (reference sequence). The CDR3 has 16 amino acids. The CDR3 DNA reads TGTGCCAGCAGCGTAGCCGGGACTAGTGAAGCAGATACGCAGTATTTT. This encodes CASSVAGTSEADTQYF.

The chain combines TRBV2 with TRBJ1-6; TRBD1 aligns across 7 bases. Germline V gene sequence: CDR1 SNHLY, CDR2 FYNNEI. The CDR3 consists of 13 residues. V gave up 5 bases and J gave up 7 bases; unmatched junction bases: 2. DNA for the CDR3: TGTGCCAGCAGTTCGACAGGGAATTCACCCCTCCACTTT. This encodes CASSSTGNSPLHF. Variable domain in full (rest from reference TRBV2 and TRBJ1-6): EPEVTQTPSHQVTQMGQEVILRCVPISNHLYFYWYRQILGQKVEFLVSFYNNEISEKSEIFDDQFSVERPDGSNFTLKIRSTKLEDSAMYFCASSSTGNSPLHFGNGTRLTVT.

The DNA for the CDR3 is TGTGCCAGCAGCCCCATTGGGGGGAGCACTGAAGCTTTCTTT. Amino acids: CASSPIGGSTEAFF. V and J are TRBV6-2 or TRBV6-3 and TRBJ1-1; tentative D call: TRBD1 (5 bases). The CDR3 is 14 amino acids. V was trimmed by 6 bases and J by 4 bases, leaving 15 bases between them. Germline V CDR1 and CDR2: MNHEY, SVGEGT.

This chain connects TRBV7-9 to TRBJ1-1; 10 bases align to TRBD1. V dropped 5 bases and J dropped 4; count of bases not matched to a gene: 10. The CDR3 length is 16 residues. Germline V CDR1 and CDR2: SEHNR, FQNEAQ (reference sequence). The CDR3 DNA reads as TGTGCCAGCAGCCTACGGACAGGGGGAGAGGGCACTGAAGCTTTCTTT. It encodes CASSLRTGGEGTEAFF.

The chain couples TRBV5-1 to TRBJ2-7; 12 bases agree with TRBD2. The CDR3 length is 16 residues. J gave up 6 bases and V 4 bases, and 11 bases lay outside the gene matches. Per germline, CDR1 SGHRS and CDR2 YFSETQ. The CDR3 DNA sequence: TGCGCCAGCAGCGCCCTAGCGGGAGGGAAGGCGGTCGAGCAGTACTTC. It encodes CASSALAGGKAVEQYF.

V usage is TRBV6-5 and J usage is TRBJ1-1, with unresolved D. The CDR3 has 13 residues. CDR1 and CDR2 (germline): MNHEY, SVGAGI. Between the trimmed V and J ends, which lost 6 bases and 4 bases, there was a span of 12 bases. CDR3 loop: CASRLTRSTEAFF. In DNA form, the CDR3 reads TGTGCCAGCAGGTTGACCCGGAGCACTGAAGCTTTCTTT.

The genes are TRBV11-2 and TRBJ1-4, with D perhaps TRBD1 (5 bases). This CDR3 spans 13 amino acids. CDR1 is SGHAT and CDR2 is FQNNGV in the germline V gene. The V and J ends lost 1 base and 8 bases respectively, with 8 bases between them. The DNA of the CDR3 is TGTGCCAGCAGCTTAGTGGGGGGAGAAAAACTGTTTTTT. Translating it yields CASSLVGGEKLFF.

V and J are TRBV19 and TRBJ2-7, with 8 bases fitting TRBD2. CDR1 is LNHDA and CDR2 is SQIVND in the germline V gene (reference sequence). This CDR3 comprises 15 residues. The V and J ends lost 6 bases and 4 bases, in that order; junction bases with no gene match: 11. The CDR3 region has the DNA TGTGCCAGTAGCGCTGCCTACGGGGGGGATTACGAGCAGTACTTC. Translated: CASSAAYGGDYEQYF.

The rearrangement links TRBV3-1 (or the pseudogene TRBV3-2) to TRBJ1-2, with 7 positions matching TRBD1. The V gene's germline CDR1 is LGHDT and CDR2 YNNKEL (reference sequence). The CDR3 spans 14 residues. With V trimmed by 2 bases and J by 8 bases, 8 bases remained unmatched. The DNA for the CDR3 is TGTGCCAGCAGCCAACCCGACAGGGAAGGGGGCTACACCTTC. This codes for CASSQPDREGGYTF.

The rearrangement links TRBV3-1 (or the pseudogene TRBV3-2) to TRBJ2-1; possibly TRBD2 for D (6 bases). The CDR3 runs to 14 residues. Trimming stripped 3 bases from V and 8 bases from J, with 14 bases between. Looked up from germline, CDR1 is LGHDT and CDR2 is YNNKEL (reference sequence). The CDR3 region is CASSQDGTEDEQFF. CDR3 DNA sequence: TGTGCCAGCAGCCAGGACGGGACTGAGGATGAGCAGTTCTTC.

The chain combines TRBV25-1 with TRBJ1-2; no firm D call. The CDR3 totals 11 residues. Germline V gene lookup returns CDR1 MGHDK and CDR2 SYGVNS. V was clipped by 4 bases and J by 8 bases, with 8 bases between them. CDR3 residues: CASSAQVGYTF. CDR3 coding DNA: TGTGCCAGCAGTGCTCAGGTGGGCTACACCTTC.